These 14 T cell receptor beta chains originate from one sample sequenced in a study of blood T cells in healthy people across ages. For the second PCR, which ran for about 6 to 11 cycles, a sample-barcoded 5' primer and a J-beta primer mix were used. MiXCR was run by TCRdb on the 5' RACE reads, yielding one entry per CDR3 protein. The sample holds 850,000 to 1,000,000 distinct CDR3 sequences, roughly half seen once. The specimen sequenced was blood. The receptor set was obtained from a woman aged 60 to 75 in good health.

This chain connects TRBV15 to TRBJ2-5, with D perhaps TRBD2 (6 bases). V shed 0 bases and J shed 7 bases, with 12 bases lying between them. This CDR3 comprises 14 residues. Germline values: CDR1 LNHNV, CDR2 YYDKDF (reference sequence). CDR3 protein: CATSRDRAGSTQYF. The CDR3 DNA sequence: TGTGCCACCAGCAGAGATAGGGCGGGGTCGACCCAGTACTTC.

The chain has TRBV4-2 and TRBJ2-3; 7 bases agree with TRBD1. V was pared by 5 bases and J by 2 bases, with 7 bases of the junction left unmatched. Germline CDR1 and CDR2: LGHNA and YNFKEQ. The CDR3 covers 15 residues. The CDR3 nucleotides are TGTGCCAGCAGCACAAGGGACAGACTCACAGATACGCAGTATTTT. Amino acid sequence: CASSTRDRLTDTQYF.

The genes are TRBV6-2 or TRBV6-3 and TRBJ2-1, with no clear D. Trimming removed 7 bases at V and 7 bases at J, with 11 bases between. Per germline, CDR1 MNHEY and CDR2 SVGEGT. The CDR3 has 12 residues. In nucleotides, the CDR3 is TGTGCCAGCACCCAAGGGCGGAATGAGCAGTTCTTC. Protein: CASTQGRNEQFF.

This clonotype was detected a few times. The chain is built from TRBV20-1 and TRBJ1-6; maybe TRBD1 (6 bases). CDR1 is DFQATT, CDR2 SNEGSKA, per germline (reference sequence). CDR3 length: 13 amino acids. V lost 7 bases, J lost 9 bases, and 16 bases lay in between. The CDR3 loop is CSVPGTRASPLHF. In nucleotides, the CDR3 is TGCAGTGTTCCCGGGACAAGAGCTTCACCCCTCCACTTT.

The chain links TRBV20-1 to TRBJ2-5; 8 bases align to TRBD1. The J call may be in error: the DNA end matches TRBJ2-7 better. Germline CDR1 is DFQATT and CDR2 is SNEGSKA (reference sequence). The CDR3 runs 15 residues. CDR3 protein: CSARAPDRASYEQYF. The DNA of the CDR3 is TGCAGTGCTAGAGCTCCGGACAGGGCCTCCTACGAGCAGTACTTC.

J is TRBJ2-2 and V is TRBV12-3 or TRBV12-4, with D maybe TRBD2 (6 bases). Trimming took 3 bases from V and 1 from J, leaving 12 bases between them. This CDR3 is 16 amino acids long. The chain's CDR3 is CASSFSGARNTGELFF. CDR3 in DNA: TGTGCCAGCAGTTTCTCGGGAGCCCGGAACACCGGGGAGCTGTTTTTT.

The rearrangement links TRBV20-1 to TRBJ1-5; 10 nucleotides align to TRBD1. CDR1 DFQATT and CDR2 SNEGSKA come from the germline V gene (reference sequence). The CDR3 is 17 residues long. V lost 3 bases to trimming and J lost 7 bases; unmatched junction nucleotides: 15. CDR3 in DNA: TGCAGTGCTAGCTGGGGACGGGGACAGGGGTTCGGGCAGCCCCAGCATTTT. It codes for CSASWGRGQGFGQPQHF.

This clonotype appeared a single time. The chain joins TRBV20-1 to TRBJ2-7; 10 bases map to TRBD2. The trim removed 0 bases at V and 0 bases at J, leaving 11 bases unmatched. This CDR3 has 18 residues. The germline gives CDR1 DFQATT, CDR2 SNEGSKA (reference sequence). CDR3 in amino acids: CSARDPSGSLLISYEQYF. CDR3 DNA sequence: TGCAGTGCTAGAGACCCTAGCGGGAGTCTCCTCATCTCCTACGAGCAGTACTTC.

This chain links TRBV27 with TRBJ2-3; 7 positions match TRBD2. CDR3 size: 16 residues. CDR1 and CDR2 (germline): MNHEY, SMNVEV (reference sequence). Germline trimming cut 3 bases from V and 0 bases from J; bases unmatched to any gene: 6. The CDR3 bases are TGTGCCAGCAGTTTTTTGAAGCGGGAAAGCACAGATACGCAGTATTTT. Protein sequence: CASSFLKRESTDTQYF.

This clonotype has only one observation. Since a much larger clone is just one base distant, this may be a read error. The chain has TRBV12-3 or TRBV12-4 and TRBJ2-7; D unclear. Near its end, the DNA agrees better with TRBJ2-4, so the J call may be wrong. The CDR3 totals 14 residues. CDR3 sequence (DNA): TGTGCCAGCAGTGTGGTAATAGCCAAAAACATTCAGTACTTC. It is translated as CASSVVIAKNIQYF.

This clonotype appeared once. The V gene is TRBV4-1, the J gene TRBJ2-5, with TRBD2 matching 11 bases. The V and J ends lost 0 bases and 11 bases, in that order; junction bases with no gene match: 8. Germline CDR1 is MGHRA and CDR2 is YSYEKL. The CDR3 is 15 residues long. The CDR3 coding sequence is TGCGCCAGCAGCCAAGATGTACTAGCGGGAGTTGAGCAGTACTTC. As protein: CASSQDVLAGVEQYF.

In its sample, this clonotype was seen a few times. The chain combines TRBV5-1 with TRBJ2-5, with 12 bases matching TRBD1. V dropped 2 bases and J dropped 6; count of bases not matched to a gene: 8. The CDR3 loop spans 16 amino acids. From germline, CDR1 is SGHRS and CDR2 YFSETQ. CDR3 in amino acids: CASSFPGTGGAKTQYF. In DNA, the CDR3 is TGCGCCAGCAGCTTTCCCGGGACAGGGGGCGCGAAGACCCAGTACTTC.

This sequence joins TRBV4-3 and TRBJ2-3, with D tentatively TRBD1 (6 bases). Trimming shortened V by 3 bases and J by 4 bases, and 8 bases separated the two germline ends. The CDR3 totals 13 residues. The germline gives CDR1 LGHNA, CDR2 YSLEER. For the CDR3, the DNA is TGCGCCAGCAGCCAGCAGGGGTCAGATACGCAGTATTTT. Protein product: CASSQQGSDTQYF.

This rearrangement joins TRBV12-3 or TRBV12-4 to TRBJ1-2, with D perhaps matching TRBD1 (6 bases). There are 13 residues in the CDR3. Trimming took 4 bases from V and 8 from J, leaving 14 bases between them. The CDR3 loop is CASSSAGASGYTF. The CDR3 coding sequence is TGTGCCAGCAGTTCAGCGGGGGCTAGCGGCTACACCTTC.